This T cell receptor (beta chain) was obtained from a study of T-cell memory formation after mild COVID-19. MiXCR, run by TCRdb on the 5' RACE reads, gives a single entry per CDR3 protein. The repertoire holds roughly 370,000 distinct CDR3 sequences, 15% to 20% seen once, with 20% to 25% in the top ten. The CDR3 is 12 amino acids. Trimming cost V 2 bases and J 6 bases, with 11 bases left between them. Germline loops: CDR1 SQVTM, CDR2 ANQGSEA. The sample was PBMCs or a T cell subset sorted from them (not recorded which). V gene TRBV29-1 combines with J gene TRBJ2-7; no firm D call. This TCR was recovered from a man younger than 30 who had mild COVID-19 (a few samples of this study predate the infection). Cell type and time point are not known. CDR3 nucleotides: TGCAGCGTTGAATTCGCGACCCCCGAGCAGTACTTC. Protein: CSVEFATPEQYF.